The 30 T cell receptor beta chains listed next were all sequenced from one sample in a study of tumour-infiltrating T cells in Burkitt lymphoma (dated by TCRdb to the early 2020s). Receptors were amplified or captured by the immunoSEQ multiplex PCR assay. TCRdb carries this immuneACCESS record with in-frame sequences only. Its versions omit some clonotypes, under half of them owing to an unresolved V gene in the studies checked, with the rest unexplained. This sample gives 13,000 to 15,000 clones in total; around 30% of them show up just once. The ten most abundant clones make up approximately 5.7% of the sample. The sequenced sample consisted of tumor tissue. The source is a human donor with diffuse large B-cell lymphoma.

The CDR3 bases are TGTGCCTGGAGGATCGGACTAGGGAACACCGGGGAGCTGTTTTTT. It yields the protein CAWRIGLGNTGELFF. The chain employs TRBV30 and TRBJ2-2, with 7 bases lining up with TRBD2. Germline trimming cut 3 bases from V and 1 base from J; bases unmatched to any gene: 5. Germline V gives CDR1 GTSNPN, CDR2 SVGIG (reference sequence). The CDR3 totals 15 residues.

The J gene is TRBJ1-1, the V gene TRBV30; D is unclear. Germline V lookup: CDR1 GTSNPN, CDR2 SVGIG (reference sequence). The CDR3 totals 14 residues. V gave up 1 base and J gave up 3 bases, with 12 bases separating them. CDR3 DNA: TGTGCCTGGAGTGACCTTACAGCTTACACTGAAGCTTTCTTT. Translating gives CAWSDLTAYTEAFF.

In this sample, this clone turned up a few times. The chain links TRBV5-1 to TRBJ2-1, with D tentatively TRBD1 or TRBD2 (5 bases each). The CDR3 extends over 14 amino acids. Per germline, CDR1 SGHRS and CDR2 YFSETQ. The V gene lost 0 bases and the J gene lost 9 bases, with 13 bases spanning the gap. The DNA of the CDR3 is TGCGCCAGCAGCTTGGAACTAGAGGGGAGTGAGCAGTTCTTC. Translation gives CASSLELEGSEQFF.

The gene calls are TRBV18 and TRBJ2-1; D call uncertain. The CDR3 runs 17 residues. Trimming removed 2 bases from V and 1 base from J, with 15 bases in between. From germline, CDR1 is KGHSH and CDR2 LQKENI. The CDR3 loop reads CASSPGRGQGSYNEQFF. CDR3 sequence (DNA): TGTGCCAGCTCACCAGGGCGTGGCCAAGGTTCCTACAATGAGCAGTTCTTC.

This chain links TRBV7-9 with TRBJ2-2, with D perhaps assigned TRBD1 or TRBD2 (5 bases each). The CDR3 has 15 amino acids. CDR1 SEHNR and CDR2 FQNEAQ come from the germline V gene (reference sequence). V was pared by 4 bases and J by 5 bases, with 14 bases between. The CDR3 coding sequence is TGTGCCAGCAGCTCGGGACGGTTAGATACCGGGGAGCTGTTTTTT. It is translated as CASSSGRLDTGELFF.

The chain combines TRBV5-1 with TRBJ1-4; no definite D call. The V gene's germline CDR1 is SGHRS and CDR2 YFSETQ. The CDR3 extends over 15 amino acids. Trimming took off 2 bases at V and 7 bases at J, with 15 bases between the two ends. The CDR3 region is CASSFLPGGGEKLFF. CDR3 sequence (DNA): TGCGCCAGCAGCTTTTTGCCCGGAGGAGGTGAAAAACTGTTTTTT.

This chain uses TRBV28 with TRBJ2-5; D is unresolved. The CDR3 runs 14 residues. The V end lost 7 bases, the J end lost 5 bases, and 17 bases lay between the germline ends. Germline-derived CDR1 and CDR2 are MDHEN and SYDVKM. The CDR3 here is CASTSDTTWETQYF. The CDR3 bases are TGTGCCAGCACCTCTGACACCACCTGGGAGACCCAGTACTTC. Full variable domain (missing parts from reference TRBV28 and TRBJ2-5): DVKVTQSSRYLVKRTGEKVFLECVQDMDHENMFWYRQDPGLGLRLIYFSYDVKMKEKGDIPEGYSVSREKKERFSLILESASTNQTSMYLCASTSDTTWETQYFGPGTRLLVL.

This clone was found once. The V gene is TRBV6-6, the J gene TRBJ1-5; unclear D gene. The germline V gene encodes CDR1 MNHNY and CDR2 SVGAGI (reference sequence). The V end lost 7 bases, the J end lost 0 bases, and 10 bases lay between the germline ends. This CDR3 is built from 14 residues. CDR3 protein: CASNPTFSNQPQHF. Here the CDR3 DNA reads TGTGCCAGCAACCCGACATTTAGCAATCAGCCCCAGCATTTT.

This clone was detected only a few times. This sample includes further DNA sequences coding for the same CDR3. This chain connects TRBV7-9 to TRBJ2-7; D gene unclear. The CDR3 spans 11 residues. V lost 5 bases and J 3 bases, leaving 5 bases between the germline ends. Germline V gives CDR1 SEHNR, CDR2 FQNEAQ (reference sequence). CDR3 amino acids: CASSLHYEQYF. The CDR3 nucleotides are TGTGCCAGCAGCCTGCACTACGAGCAGTACTTC.

This clone was found a few times. This rearrangement joins TRBV29-1 to TRBJ1-1; D is ambiguous. V was pared by 4 bases and J by 1 base, with 7 bases between. CDR1 is SQVTM, CDR2 ANQGSEA, per germline. This CDR3 is 12 amino acids long. The CDR3 DNA is TGCAGCGTTGTAGCAGAGAACACTGAAGCTTTCTTT. Protein: CSVVAENTEAFF.

In its sample, this clone was seen a few times. This chain uses TRBV29-1 with TRBJ1-2, with D unresolved. Germline CDR1 and CDR2: SQVTM and ANQGSEA. With 0 bases removed from V and 4 bases from J, the gap between germline ends came to 9 bases. The CDR3 runs to 13 residues. CDR3 residues: CSVEDWTAYGYTF. The CDR3 DNA is TGCAGCGTTGAAGACTGGACCGCCTATGGCTACACCTTC.

This clone showed up just a few times. The chain is built from TRBV15 and TRBJ1-5; 7 bases line up with TRBD1. Germline trimming cut 5 bases from V and 0 bases from J; bases unmatched to any gene: 7. There are 16 residues in the CDR3. The germline V gene has CDR1 LNHNV and CDR2 YYDKDF (reference sequence). The DNA of the CDR3 is TGTGCCACCAGCCGGGACAGCTCTAATAGCAATCAGCCCCAGCATTTT. Protein: CATSRDSSNSNQPQHF.

This clone turned up a few times. The J gene is TRBJ1-3, the V gene TRBV9; tentatively, D is TRBD1 (6 bases). Germline CDR1 SGDLS, CDR2 YYNGEE. The CDR3 has 16 amino acids. Trimming pared 0 bases from V and 0 bases from J, leaving 10 bases between. CDR3 bases: TGTGCCAGCAGCGTAGCCGGACAGCTCTCTGGAAACACCATATATTTT. This gives the protein CASSVAGQLSGNTIYF.

This clone was counted only a few times. The chain joins TRBV6-5 to TRBJ1-5; D not certain. Germline V CDR1 and CDR2: MNHEY, SVGAGI. CDR3 size: 15 residues. Deletions cut 6 bases from V and 0 bases from J, with 12 bases between. In DNA, the CDR3 is TGTGCCAGCAGCCCTCGTTTTATTAGCAATCAGCCCCAGCATTTT. Translated, it gives CASSPRFISNQPQHF.

This clone came up a few times. The V call is TRBV7-2, the J call TRBJ1-2; D call uncertain. Per the germline V gene, CDR1 is SGHTA and CDR2 is FQGNSA. V shed 1 base and J shed 6 bases, with 15 bases lying between them. The CDR3 consists of 15 residues. CDR3 DNA: TGTGCCAGCAGCTTAGATTCCGTTAGAAGAGATGGCTACACCTTC. Residues: CASSLDSVRRDGYTF.

The genes are TRBV30 and TRBJ1-4; 8 nucleotides align to TRBD1. Trimming cost V 5 bases and J 8 bases; bases outside gene matches: 1. CDR1 is GTSNPN, CDR2 SVGIG, per germline (reference sequence). The CDR3 length is 11 residues. CDR3 protein: CAWDRGEKLFF. In nucleotides, the CDR3 is TGTGCCTGGGACAGGGGAGAAAAACTGTTTTTT.

On this clone: The same CDR3 arises from other DNA sequences in this sample as well. This sequence joins TRBV6-6 and TRBJ2-7, with D possibly being TRBD2 (5 bases). This CDR3 is built from 11 residues. CDR1 is MNHNY, CDR2 SVGAGI, per germline (reference sequence). The germline V and J ends were trimmed by 8 bases and 2 bases, with 7 bases remaining between them. The CDR3, as DNA: TGTGCCAGCGGAGGAGCCTACGAGCAGTACTTC. This translates into CASGGAYEQYF.

This clone was detected only a few times. J is TRBJ2-2 and V is TRBV5-1, with TRBD2 matching 9 bases. V shed 4 bases and J 8 bases; nucleotides not matched to a gene: 9. CDR1 and CDR2 (germline): SGHRS, YFSETQ. The CDR3 runs 15 residues. The CDR3 bases are TGCGCCAGCAGCGGCAGCGGGAGGCACTTGGGGGAGCTGTTTTTT. Protein product: CASSGSGRHLGELFF.

The chain recombines TRBV5-1 with TRBJ2-1; 9 positions agree with TRBD2. Germline-derived CDR1 and CDR2 are SGHRS and YFSETQ. The CDR3 contains 18 residues. V lost 0 bases, J lost 0 bases, and 7 bases stayed unmatched. The CDR3 protein is CASSLVSSGIPSYNEQFF. Written as DNA, the CDR3 is TGCGCCAGCAGCTTGGTTTCTAGCGGGATACCCTCCTACAATGAGCAGTTCTTC. Filled out from reference TRBV5-1 and TRBJ2-1, the complete variable domain reads KAGVTQTPRYLIKTRGQQVTLSCSPISGHRSVSWYQQTPGQGLQFLFEYFSETQRNKGNFPGRFSGRQFSNSRSEMNVSTLELGDSALYLCASSLVSSGIPSYNEQFFGPGTRLTVL.

V gene TRBV7-3 combines with J gene TRBJ1-1; TRBD1 matches at 7 bases. CDR3 length: 15 amino acids. The germline V gene encodes CDR1 SGHTA and CDR2 FQGTGA. The ends lost 4 bases at V and 1 base at J; junction bases unmatched: 6. The CDR3 region is CASSSAGGANTEAFF. CDR3 bases: TGTGCCAGCAGCTCAGCAGGGGGAGCGAACACTGAAGCTTTCTTT.

The rearrangement uses TRBV9 and TRBJ2-2, with D possibly TRBD2 on 6 matching bases. CDR3 length: 16 residues. V gave up 0 bases and J gave up 0 bases, with 9 bases separating them. Germline V lookup: CDR1 SGDLS, CDR2 YYNGEE. The CDR3 DNA reads TGTGCCAGCAGCGTAGGGCTAGCGACGAACACCGGGGAGCTGTTTTTT. This encodes CASSVGLATNTGELFF.

The V and J genes are TRBV7-6 and TRBJ2-1, with 8 bases matching TRBD2. The V segment lost 5 bases and the J segment 6 bases; nucleotides outside the gene matches: 9. CDR3 length equals 15 residues. CDR1 is SGHVS, CDR2 FNYEAQ, per germline. The CDR3 protein is CASSLSGGTINEQFF. CDR3 in DNA: TGTGCCAGCAGCCTATCGGGGGGGACTATCAATGAGCAGTTCTTC.

CDR3 nucleotide sequence: TGTGCCAGCATAACGGGGGACGTCGGGGAACAGCAGTACTTC. This codes for CASITGDVGEQQYF. The V gene is TRBV28, the J gene TRBJ2-7; D perhaps matches TRBD2 (6 bases). The germline gives CDR1 MDHEN, CDR2 SYDVKM. Trimming stripped 7 bases from V and 8 bases from J, with 21 bases between. The CDR3 extends over 14 amino acids.

This chain links TRBV18 with TRBJ2-1; 7 nucleotides align to TRBD2. The CDR3 extends over 16 amino acids. Looked up from germline, CDR1 is KGHSH and CDR2 is LQKENI. The ends lost 2 bases at V and 3 bases at J; junction bases unmatched: 7. In DNA form, the CDR3 reads TGTGCCAGCTCACCAACTAGCGCTACTCGCTACAATGAGCAGTTCTTC. This sequence encodes CASSPTSATRYNEQFF.

The chain combines TRBV7-8 with TRBJ2-1, with a possible D match to TRBD1 (5 bases). CDR3 length equals 15 residues. Trimming removed 5 bases at V and 4 bases at J, with 15 bases between. Germline V gene sequence: CDR1 SGHVS, CDR2 FQNEAQ. CDR3 amino acids: CASSLEGARYNEQFF. The CDR3 DNA follows: TGTGCCAGCAGCCTAGAAGGGGCGAGATACAATGAGCAGTTCTTC.

This chain links TRBV7-2 with TRBJ2-3; 11 bases are shared with TRBD2. Germline assignment: CDR1 SGHTA and CDR2 FQGNSA. The CDR3 consists of 16 residues. V lost 1 base and J lost 8; bases outside the gene matches: 8. The DNA of the CDR3 is TGTGCCAGCAGCTTAGTAGCGGGAGGGCCCGGGCGTACGCAGTATTTT. Protein product: CASSLVAGGPGRTQYF.

The V and J genes are TRBV6-6 and TRBJ2-1, with TRBD1 as a possible D gene (6 bases). This CDR3 is built from 13 residues. Trimming left V 0 bases short and J 10 bases short, with 10 bases between. The V gene's germline CDR1 is MNHNY and CDR2 SVGAGI (reference sequence). CDR3 residues: CASSYSWGTEQFF. CDR3 nucleotides: TGTGCCAGCAGTTACTCGTGGGGGACAGAGCAGTTCTTC.

This clone was counted a few times. The junction shows a germline mismatch at one end, possibly a read error. V and J are TRBV4-2 and TRBJ2-1, with 9 nucleotides matching TRBD2. This CDR3 comprises 12 residues. Per the germline V gene, CDR1 is LGHNA and CDR2 is YNFKEQ. CDR3 in amino acids: CASSQEGTSLLF. CDR3 nucleotides: TGTGCCAGCAGCCAAGAAGGGACTAGCTTGCTCTTC.

The rearrangement joins TRBV6-1 to TRBJ1-2; 10 bases fit TRBD1. Germline CDR1 is MNHNS and CDR2 is SASEGT. V gave up 0 bases and J gave up 8 bases; unmatched junction bases: 9. The CDR3 covers 16 residues. CDR3 amino acids: CASSEATGTGAFGYTF. The CDR3 DNA reads as TGTGCCAGCAGTGAAGCCACCGGGACAGGGGCATTCGGCTACACCTTC.

This clone was seen only a few times. The V gene is TRBV6-5, the J gene TRBJ2-7; 11 bases fit TRBD2. The CDR3 runs 15 residues. V lost 7 bases to trimming and J lost 4 bases; unmatched junction nucleotides: 9. Per germline, CDR1 MNHEY and CDR2 SVGAGI. The DNA for the CDR3 is TGTGCCAGCAATTTAGCGGGAGGGCCCTTGTACGAGCAGTACTTC. Its protein product is CASNLAGGPLYEQYF.